The 20 T cell receptor beta chains listed next were all sequenced from one sample in a study of response to subunit inactivated influenza vaccine. TCRdb used MiXCR to reprocess the RT-PCR reads, holding one entry per CDR3 protein. The sample contains just over 300,000 distinct CDR3 sequences, about a fifth of which appear only once. Source: PBMCs from blood, taken 21 months after vaccination. The receptors originated from a man aged 50-75 years who received an inactivated influenza vaccine.

The chain has TRBV20-1 and TRBJ2-2; D unresolved. Germline V gene data show CDR1 as DFQATT and CDR2 as SNEGSKA (reference sequence). The CDR3 runs 14 residues. Trimming stripped 3 bases from V and 3 bases from J, with 11 bases between. The CDR3 DNA is TGCAGTGCTAGCCAAACCGGGCACACCGGGGAGCTGTTTTTT. Translation: CSASQTGHTGELFF.

This clonotype appeared a few times. The rearrangement uses TRBV18 and TRBJ2-1, with D possibly matching TRBD2 (6 bases). V lost 3 bases to trimming and J lost 2 bases, with 17 bases between them. The CDR3 has 17 amino acids. The germline gives CDR1 KGHSH, CDR2 LQKENI. This CDR3 reads CASSPKGGEGAYNEQFF. Written as DNA, the CDR3 is TGTGCCAGCTCACCTAAGGGCGGGGAAGGGGCCTACAATGAGCAGTTCTTC.

The chain combines TRBV6-2 or TRBV6-3 with TRBJ2-3; maybe TRBD1 (7 bases). The germline V gene has CDR1 MNHEY and CDR2 SVGEGT. This CDR3 comprises 15 residues. V was pared by 5 bases and J by 3 bases, with 15 bases between. This chain's CDR3 is CASSPQGGRTDTQYF. The CDR3 DNA sequence: TGTGCCAGCAGTCCCCAGGGGGGACGGACAGATACGCAGTATTTT.

There are a few counts of this clonotype. Written as DNA, the CDR3 is TGTGCCAGCAGCAAGGGCAGCGGGAGCTCCTACAATGAGCAGTTCTTC. Encoded protein: CASSKGSGSSYNEQFF. The genes are TRBV27 and TRBJ2-1, with 8 bases that match TRBD2. The CDR3 consists of 16 residues. The ends lost 6 bases at V and 0 bases at J; junction bases unmatched: 7. From germline, CDR1 is MNHEY and CDR2 SMNVEV (reference sequence).

In regard to this clonotype: The CDR3 carries no conserved terminal phenylalanine or tryptophan, so it likely arises from a read error. The chain recombines TRBV20-1 with TRBJ2-1, with TRBD2 matching over 15 bases. The CDR3 extends over 16 amino acids. The V and J ends lost 7 bases and 2 bases, in that order; junction bases with no gene match: 6. Germline V gene lookup returns CDR1 DFQATT and CDR2 SNEGSKA (reference sequence). The CDR3 reads CSGEGLAGGPYNEQFS. In DNA form, the CDR3 reads TGCAGTGGCGAGGGACTAGCGGGAGGACCCTACAATGAGCAGTTCTCC.

A few counts support this clonotype. This sequence joins TRBV28 and TRBJ1-6; D unclear. This CDR3 spans 12 amino acids. The V gene's germline CDR1 is MDHEN and CDR2 SYDVKM. Trimming removed 4 bases from V and 15 bases from J, with 13 bases in between. This chain's CDR3 is CASSSTDANLHF. The CDR3 DNA reads as TGTGCCAGCAGTTCAACGGATGCGAACCTCCACTTT.

This clonotype has ten or more counts. The chain's CDR3 is CATSRDRGQGRNTQYF. CDR3 DNA: TGTGCCACCAGCAGAGATCGCGGACAGGGGAGGAATACGCAGTATTTT. The J gene is TRBJ2-3, the V gene TRBV15; 9 nucleotides match TRBD1. The junction had 8 bases not matched to a gene; V was cut back by 0 bases and J by 7 bases. Germline V gives CDR1 LNHNV, CDR2 YYDKDF (reference sequence). The CDR3 has 16 residues.

The chain combines TRBV5-6 with TRBJ2-1, with a tentative D call TRBD1 (6 bases). Germline V gene sequence: CDR1 SGHDT, CDR2 YYEEEE. The germline V and J ends were trimmed by 1 base and 12 bases, with 17 bases remaining between them. This CDR3 comprises 14 residues. CDR3 DNA: TGTGCCAGCAGCTTGAGAGGCAGGGGAGATTCGCAGTTCTTC. Translating gives CASSLRGRGDSQFF.

This clonotype has more than one count but fewer than ten. This rearrangement joins TRBV3-1 to TRBJ2-1; no reliable D call. V was cut by 1 base and J by 9 bases, with 10 bases left in between. Looked up from germline, CDR1 is LGHDT and CDR2 is YNNKEL (reference sequence). The CDR3 totals 13 residues. CDR3 nucleotide sequence: TGTGCCAGCAGCCAAGTAAGGCAGAGTGAGCAGTTCTTC. Its protein product is CASSQVRQSEQFF.

This clonotype was recorded many times. The genes are TRBV5-1 and TRBJ1-1, with no clear D. Trimming removed 0 bases at V and 7 bases at J, with 16 bases between. The CDR3 is made up of 15 amino acids. From germline, CDR1 is SGHRS and CDR2 YFSETQ. The CDR3 nucleotides read TGCGCCAGCAGCTTGGGCCTCCCGGGAGGGAATGAAGCTTTCTTT. Residues: CASSLGLPGGNEAFF.

As DNA, the CDR3 is TGTGCCATAGGGACAGGGTGGACTAATAGCAATCAGCCCCAGCATTTT. Residues: CAIGTGWTNSNQPQHF. This rearrangement joins TRBV6-1 to TRBJ1-5; 9 bases match TRBD1. Trimming at V came to 10 bases and at J to 0 bases, leaving 10 bases not matched to a gene. This CDR3 has 16 amino acids. From germline, CDR1 is MNHNS and CDR2 SASEGT.

The sample holds a few counts of this clonotype. V gene TRBV12-3 or TRBV12-4 combines with J gene TRBJ1-3; weak D call: TRBD1 (6 bases). This CDR3 is 15 amino acids long. The V end lost 5 bases, the J end lost 0 bases, and 11 bases lay between the germline ends. CDR3 residues: CASSNRAISGNTIYF. The CDR3 nucleotides read TGTGCCAGCAGTAACAGGGCCATCTCTGGAAACACCATATATTTT.

In its sample, this clonotype was seen many times. The rearrangement uses TRBV10-3 and TRBJ1-4, with D perhaps TRBD1 (6 bases). Germline V CDR1 and CDR2: ENHRY, SYGVKD. Trimming removed 5 bases at V and 3 bases at J, with 10 bases between. The CDR3 is made up of 14 amino acids. CDR3 region: CAISPQGSNEKLFF. CDR3 nucleotides: TGTGCCATCAGTCCCCAGGGGTCTAATGAAAAACTGTTTTTT.

This clonotype was observed once. The gene calls are TRBV7-2 and TRBJ2-1; 8 bases fit TRBD1. There are 16 residues in the CDR3. Germline loops: CDR1 SGHTA, CDR2 FQGNSA. V dropped 0 bases and J dropped 4; count of bases not matched to a gene: 5. CDR3 bases: TGTGCCAGCAGCTTAGCCGGGACAGGAGCTTACAATGAGCAGTTCTTC. Encoded protein: CASSLAGTGAYNEQFF.

The chain recombines TRBV3-1 with TRBJ2-1; D perhaps matches TRBD2 (6 bases). Trimming removed 1 base at V and 4 bases at J, with 8 bases between. The CDR3 spans 14 residues. Looked up from germline, CDR1 is LGHDT and CDR2 is YNNKEL (reference sequence). The CDR3 DNA sequence: TGTGCCAGCAGCCAAGGGAGGGAGTACAATGAGCAGTTCTTC. It yields the protein CASSQGREYNEQFF.

This clonotype was seen more than once but under ten times. The genes are TRBV20-1 and TRBJ1-6, with a possible D match to TRBD1 (6 bases). The CDR3 runs to 17 residues. CDR1 and CDR2 (germline): DFQATT, SNEGSKA (reference sequence). Trimming pared 0 bases from V and 0 bases from J, leaving 12 bases between. Here the CDR3 reads CSARDQGLSSYNSPLHF. For the CDR3, the DNA is TGCAGTGCTAGAGATCAGGGGCTCAGCTCCTATAATTCACCCCTCCACTTT.

The J gene is TRBJ2-3, the V gene TRBV7-2; D gene ambiguous. V was clipped by 5 bases and J by 2 bases, with 8 bases between them. The CDR3 covers 13 residues. Per germline, CDR1 SGHTA and CDR2 FQGNSA. CDR3 nucleotides: TGTGCCAGCAGCCGCCCTAACACAGATACGCAGTATTTT. Encoded protein: CASSRPNTDTQYF.

This clonotype was counted many times. The chain uses TRBV7-8 and TRBJ1-5; TRBD1 is a possible D gene (5 bases). Trimming shortened V by 1 base and J by 0 bases, and 10 bases separated the two germline ends. This CDR3 region has 16 residues. Germline V gives CDR1 SGHVS, CDR2 FQNEAQ. This CDR3 is CASSLGRVYSNQPQHF. The CDR3 DNA sequence: TGTGCCAGCAGCTTAGGCAGGGTTTATAGCAATCAGCCCCAGCATTTT. Together with reference TRBV7-8 and TRBJ1-5, the CDR3 gives the full variable domain: GAGVSQSPRYKVAKRGQDVALRCDPISGHVSLFWYQQALGQGPEFLTYFQNEAQLDKSGLPSDRFFAERPEGSVSTLKIQRTQQEDSAVYLCASSLGRVYSNQPQHFGDGTRLSIL.

This clonotype appeared a few times. This sequence joins TRBV6-5 and TRBJ1-6; TRBD1 matches at 9 bases. Germline V gives CDR1 MNHEY, CDR2 SVGAGI. Trimming removed 2 bases from V and 5 bases from J; junction bases left unmatched: 10. The CDR3 length is 18 residues. CDR3 bases: TGTGCCAGCAGTTACACGGCCGGGACAGGGTCGAATAATTCACCCCTCCACTTT. Translation: CASSYTAGTGSNNSPLHF.

The genes are TRBV6-2 or TRBV6-3 and TRBJ2-3; possibly TRBD1 or TRBD2 for D (5 bases each). The CDR3 loop spans 20 amino acids. The V end was cut by 0 bases, the J end by 4 bases, with 26 bases between. Germline V gives CDR1 MNHEY, CDR2 SVGEGT. The CDR3 DNA follows: TGTGCCAGCAGTTACTCATGGCAGGGTGGGAGAGATCGGCCTTCAGATACGCAGTATTTT. Encoded protein: CASSYSWQGGRDRPSDTQYF.